Listed here is a single T cell receptor beta chain. The antigen is unknown. This specimen belongs to a study of shared clonotypes between healthy human individuals. The study's findings and limits: Clonotype sharing levels among donors were expected to vary with sequencing depth.

The CDR3 has 13 residues. Trimming removed 5 bases at V and 5 bases at J, with 13 bases between. CDR1 SEHNR and CDR2 FQNEAQ come from the germline V gene (reference sequence). Naive CD8 cells lacked CD45RO, underwent positive selection for CCR7 and left out terminally differentiated effector memory CD45RA+ cells. Every subset's genomic DNA went evenly onto several immunoSEQ plates. Authors' methods: Without quality scores, immunoSEQ junctional reads could not be filtered like full-length reads. The method was immunoSEQ multiplex PCR; TCRdb's version includes in-frame clones alone and lacks a portion of them. V, J and clone size were drawn from that table, and D and trimming were deduced from the DNA. The sample has 550,000 to 750,000 clones; about 92% are singletons.

The rearrangement links TRBV7-9 to TRBJ2-7; tentative D call: TRBD1 (6 bases). The sample comprised naive CD8+ T cells sorted from blood. The sequence derives from a man younger than 45 in good health. The CDR3 loop reads CASSPADSHEQYF. CDR3 sequence (DNA): TGTGCCAGCAGCCCAGCGGACAGCCACGAGCAGTACTTC.